Shown below are 31 T cell receptor beta chains from a single sample sequenced in a study of regulatory T cells in long-lasting Graves disease (dated by TCRdb to the early 2020s). In the paper's terms, the time point label means: newly diagnosed GD, antithyroid drugs for less than 3 months. For both TCR sequencing and RNA sequencing, RNA was extracted from PBMCs in TRIzol. Library construction relied on multiplex PCR. Sequencer: Illumina HiSeq 4000. CDR3 regions were amplified by Arm-PCR with iRepertoire HTBI primers to construct TCR beta libraries. Using fastp at Q25 and MiXCR, TCRdb reprocessed the public reads and kept productive beta chains. Each CDR3 protein appears once, grouped with its most common genes and DNA. Here the sample has about 620,000 distinct CDR3 sequences; about 16% occur a single time. Together, the top ten hold 15% to 20% of the sample. These data were likewise used in another study, on T cells in Graves' hyperthyroidism and ophthalmopathy.

The sequences come from peripheral blood mononuclear cells (PBMCs), collected at new diagnosis, from a patient treated with antithyroid drugs. All receptors come from a woman aged 30 to 39 with Graves disease. Donor details come from another sample of the same person, matched by shared clones.

On this clonotype itself: With a much larger clone just one base away, this may be a read error. The chain links TRBV15 to TRBJ2-1; a weak D match, TRBD1 (6 bases). Germline V CDR1 and CDR2: LNHNV, YYDKDF (reference sequence). CDR3 length: 15 amino acids. CDR3 sequence: CATSRGRTVVNEQLF. The DNA for the CDR3 is TGTGCCACCAGCAGAGGACGGACAGTCGTTAATGAGCAGCTCTTC.

With regard to this clonotype: The likely explanation is a read error, given a far larger clone one base away. The chain has TRBV5-1 and TRBJ2-7; a possible D gene is TRBD2 (6 bases). The J call may be in error: the DNA end matches TRBJ2-5 better. There are 15 residues in the CDR3. Germline V gene lookup returns CDR1 SGHRS and CDR2 YFSETQ. CDR3 in amino acids: CAGSPSAGSGETQYF. CDR3 nucleotide sequence: TGCGCCGGCAGTCCTTCTGCGGGGAGTGGGGAGACCCAGTACTTC.

This clonotype was recorded at least ten times. J is TRBJ1-5 and V is TRBV12-3 or TRBV12-4, with 12 bases identical to TRBD1. This CDR3 is 18 amino acids long. The V and J ends lost 6 bases and 6 bases, in that order; junction bases with no gene match: 15. CDR3 in DNA: TGTGCCAGCAGCTCCGGGACAGGGGGCGATTTTATAAGTCAGCCCCAGCATTTT. This sequence encodes CASSSGTGGDFISQPQHF.

This clonotype occurred a few times. This sequence joins TRBV28 and TRBJ2-1; D gene ambiguous. V lost 6 bases and J lost 6, with 9 bases in between. Germline V gene lookup returns CDR1 MDHEN and CDR2 SYDVKM. CDR3 size: 12 residues. The CDR3 reads CASSSSINEQFF. The CDR3 DNA reads as TGTGCCAGCAGCTCGAGTATCAATGAGCAGTTCTTC.

This chain connects TRBV19 to TRBJ2-1; no reliable D call. V was shortened by 4 bases and J by 1 base, with 5 bases between the two germline ends. Germline-derived CDR1 and CDR2 are LNHDA and SQIVND (reference sequence). The length of the CDR3 is 13 residues. CDR3 amino acids: CASSTRSYNEQFF. The CDR3 nucleotides are TGTGCCAGTAGTACCCGATCCTACAATGAGCAGTTCTTC.

There are many counts of this clonotype. The chain joins TRBV27 to TRBJ1-5; 7 bases line up with TRBD1. This CDR3 has 16 residues. Germline CDR1 MNHEY, CDR2 SMNVEV (reference sequence). The trim removed 5 bases at V and 3 bases at J, leaving 10 bases unmatched. CDR3 region: CASSLSGGQSNQPQHF. The CDR3 DNA follows: TGTGCCAGCAGTCTCTCGGGGGGACAGTCCAATCAGCCCCAGCATTTT.

As regards this clonotype: This likely came from a read error, as a far larger clone is one base away. The chain recombines TRBV6-2 or TRBV6-3 with TRBJ2-7; D unresolved. The V and J ends lost 4 bases and 0 bases respectively, with 1 base between them. The CDR3 consists of 11 residues. Germline loops: CDR1 MNHEY, CDR2 SVGEGT. In DNA, the CDR3 is TGTGCCAGCAGTTGCTCCTACGAGCAGTACTTC. Its protein product is CASSCSYEQYF.

This clonotype was detected ten times or more. The chain uses TRBV28 and TRBJ2-1, with TRBD1 identical over 8 bases. CDR1 MDHEN and CDR2 SYDVKM come from the germline V gene. V trimming: 8 bases; J trimming: 10 bases; junction bases outside the gene matches: 16. This CDR3 region has 15 residues. DNA for the CDR3: TGTGCCAGCGACAAAAACCGGGACAGGCCTCGCGAGCAGTTCTTC. It codes for CASDKNRDRPREQFF.

This clonotype was observed many times. The CDR3: CASSPHGGTSRLNEQFF. CDR3 bases: TGTGCCAGCAGTCCCCACGGGGGGACTAGTAGATTGAATGAGCAGTTCTTC. The gene calls are TRBV28 and TRBJ2-1, with 8 bases fitting TRBD2. The ends lost 5 bases at V and 7 bases at J; junction bases unmatched: 16. Germline CDR1 and CDR2: MDHEN and SYDVKM. This CDR3 comprises 17 residues.

This clonotype was detected only a few times. CDR3 bases: TGTGCCAGCTCACCGGGACAGTCCCTGGGTGAGCAGTACTTC. The encoded protein is CASSPGQSLGEQYF. The chain uses TRBV18 and TRBJ2-7, with 7 bases lining up with TRBD1. Germline trimming cut 3 bases from V and 7 bases from J; bases unmatched to any gene: 9. Germline V gene lookup returns CDR1 KGHSH and CDR2 LQKENI. CDR3 size: 14 residues. Full variable domain (outside the CDR3, taken from reference TRBV18 and TRBJ2-7): NAGVMQNPRHLVRRRGQEARLRCSPMKGHSHVYWYRQLPEEGLKFMVYLQKENIIDESGMPKERFSAEFPKEGPSILRIQQVVRGDSAAYFCASSPGQSLGEQYFGPGTRLTVT.

This clonotype has ten or more counts. V is TRBV29-1 and J is TRBJ2-5; 9 positions agree with TRBD2. Unmatched junction bases numbered 10, after V lost 3 bases and J lost 2 bases. This CDR3 is built from 16 residues. Germline loops: CDR1 SQVTM, CDR2 ANQGSEA. CDR3 nucleotides: TGCAGCGTTGAGGGAGTAGCGGGAGTTCGGCAAGAGACCCAGTACTTC. As protein: CSVEGVAGVRQETQYF.

Ten or more counts support this clonotype. The chain couples TRBV28 to TRBJ1-5; D unclear. V shed 3 bases and J shed 2 bases, with 11 bases lying between them. Germline CDR1 reads MDHEN; CDR2 reads SYDVKM. This CDR3 has 15 residues. This CDR3 reads CASSFADVRNQPQHF. The CDR3 region has the DNA TGTGCCAGCAGTTTCGCGGACGTACGCAATCAGCCCCAGCATTTT.

V and J are TRBV27 and TRBJ2-2; a weak D match, TRBD2 (6 bases). Germline CDR1 MNHEY, CDR2 SMNVEV (reference sequence). The CDR3 has 14 residues. V was clipped by 3 bases and J by 5 bases, with 10 bases between them. CDR3 residues: CASSFGLPTGELFF. CDR3 in DNA: TGTGCCAGCAGTTTCGGACTACCGACCGGGGAGCTGTTTTTT.

The chain links TRBV10-3 to TRBJ2-5; 10 nucleotides align to TRBD2. V lost 2 bases, J lost 4 bases, and 7 bases stayed unmatched. Looked up from germline, CDR1 is ENHRY and CDR2 is SYGVKD. CDR3 size: 16 residues. Written as DNA, the CDR3 is TGTGCCATCAGTGAGAGCAGCGGGAGGGCCTCAGAGACCCAGTACTTC. Translation: CAISESSGRASETQYF.

This clonotype was detected only a few times. This chain links TRBV11-2 with TRBJ2-3; the match to TRBD2 covers 7 bases. The CDR3 loop spans 18 amino acids. Germline V gives CDR1 SGHAT, CDR2 FQNNGV. The V and J ends lost 5 bases and 6 bases, in that order; junction bases with no gene match: 20. CDR3 loop: CASSQDQGGGFGVDTQYF. CDR3 bases: TGTGCCAGCAGCCAAGATCAGGGCGGGGGATTTGGTGTGGATACGCAGTATTTT.

V gene TRBV6-1 combines with J gene TRBJ2-3, with 9 bases that match TRBD2. The V gene's germline CDR1 is MNHNS and CDR2 SASEGT. The ends lost 6 bases at V and 0 bases at J; junction bases unmatched: 7. CDR3 length: 16 residues. The CDR3 DNA follows: TGTGCCAGCAGCCATGGACTAGCGCGTAGCACAGATACGCAGTATTTT. Its protein is CASSHGLARSTDTQYF.

V and J are TRBV7-6 and TRBJ2-7, with 7 bases fitting TRBD1. Trimming took 2 bases from V and 3 from J; bases not matched to a gene: 7. Germline CDR1 is SGHVS and CDR2 is FNYEAQ. This CDR3 spans 15 amino acids. This CDR3 reads CASSLRGGAHYEQYF. CDR3 DNA: TGTGCCAGCAGCTTACGAGGGGGCGCGCACTACGAGCAGTACTTC.

This clonotype came up many times. The genes are TRBV20-1 and TRBJ2-3; 10 nucleotides match TRBD1. The CDR3 runs 16 residues. V lost 1 base to trimming and J lost 2 bases; unmatched junction nucleotides: 6. CDR1 is DFQATT, CDR2 SNEGSKA, per germline (reference sequence). This chain's CDR3 is CSARGTGGVDTDTQYF. The CDR3 DNA sequence: TGCAGTGCTAGAGGGACAGGGGGTGTGGACACAGATACGCAGTATTTT.

This clonotype was counted many times. This chain joins TRBV6-5 and TRBJ2-6; TRBD1 agrees at 10 bases. The V gene end was trimmed by 2 bases and the J gene end by 2 bases; junction bases not matched to a gene: 6. The CDR3 is made up of 18 amino acids. The germline V gene has CDR1 MNHEY and CDR2 SVGAGI. CDR3 DNA sequence: TGTGCCAGCAGTTACGCGGGACAGGGGAAAACTGGGGCCAACGTCCTGACTTTC. It codes for CASSYAGQGKTGANVLTF.

This CDR3 is CASSSPLWMSGANVLTF. In DNA, the CDR3 is TGTGCCAGCAGCTCACCACTATGGATGTCGGGGGCCAACGTCCTGACTTTC. The V and J genes are TRBV7-2 and TRBJ2-6, with no clear D. Germline lookup yields CDR1 SGHTA and CDR2 FQGNSA. CDR3 length: 17 residues. V lost 4 bases to trimming and J lost 4 bases, with 17 bases between them.

The J gene is TRBJ2-7, the V gene TRBV18, with a weak D call TRBD2 (6 bases). Trimming left V 4 bases short and J 5 bases short, with 15 bases between. Germline CDR1 reads KGHSH; CDR2 reads LQKENI. The CDR3 is made up of 14 amino acids. The DNA of the CDR3 is TGTGCCAGCTCACTGGGCGGGGATTCCGACGAGCAGTACTTC. It translates to CASSLGGDSDEQYF.

This clonotype came up many times. The chain has TRBV28 and TRBJ1-2; D might be TRBD1 (6 bases). Germline-derived CDR1 and CDR2 are MDHEN and SYDVKM. This CDR3 has 15 amino acids. The germline V and J ends were trimmed by 1 base and 4 bases, with 13 bases remaining between them. The CDR3 loop is CASSLFGGVGYGYTF. The CDR3 DNA sequence: TGTGCCAGCAGTTTATTCGGGGGCGTCGGCTATGGCTACACCTTC.

This clonotype has a handful of counts. The J gene is TRBJ2-7, the V gene TRBV18; the match to TRBD1 covers 7 bases. Germline values: CDR1 KGHSH, CDR2 LQKENI. Germline trimming cut 7 bases from V and 3 bases from J; bases unmatched to any gene: 6. The CDR3 contains 13 residues. The CDR3 nucleotides read TGTGCCAGCTTACGGACAGGACTCTACGAGCAGTACTTC. It yields the protein CASLRTGLYEQYF.

This clonotype was counted many times. The chain couples TRBV6-1 to TRBJ2-7; D is undetermined. CDR1 is MNHNS, CDR2 SASEGT, per germline. V dropped 8 bases and J dropped 4 bases, with 12 bases sitting between them. The length of the CDR3 is 12 residues. For the CDR3, the DNA is TGTGCCAGCGGCCAGGACCGTTACGAGCAGTACTTC. This codes for CASGQDRYEQYF.

J is TRBJ2-7 and V is TRBV15, with TRBD2 matching over 8 bases. The CDR3 totals 19 residues. After removal of 0 bases from V and 0 bases from J, the junction contained 13 bases not matched to a gene. Germline CDR1 reads LNHNV; CDR2 reads YYDKDF (reference sequence). The CDR3 sequence is CATSRDRPKTSGSSYEQYF. CDR3 coding DNA: TGTGCCACCAGCAGAGATCGCCCCAAAACTAGCGGCAGCTCCTACGAGCAGTACTTC.

The genes are TRBV18 and TRBJ2-1, with D perhaps TRBD1 (5 bases). The length of the CDR3 is 15 residues. Germline V lookup: CDR1 KGHSH, CDR2 LQKENI. Trimming removed 5 bases at V and 4 bases at J, with 15 bases between. This CDR3 reads CASSSDRWSYNEQFF. The CDR3 DNA follows: TGTGCCAGCTCATCAGACAGATGGTCATACAATGAGCAGTTCTTC.

This clonotype has at least ten counts. The V gene is TRBV12-3 or TRBV12-4, the J gene TRBJ2-7; D is ambiguous. Trimming took 7 bases from V and 0 from J, leaving 16 bases between them. The CDR3 is 15 residues long. CDR3 loop: CASTLGGSSSYEQYF. CDR3 bases: TGTGCCAGCACTCTCGGCGGTTCCAGCTCCTACGAGCAGTACTTC.

This clonotype was detected ten times or more. The V call is TRBV14, the J call TRBJ2-7, with unresolved D. Looked up from germline, CDR1 is SGHDN and CDR2 is FVKESK. The ends were cut back, 4 bases at V and 4 bases at J, with 8 bases in the middle. The CDR3 extends over 12 amino acids. This chain's CDR3 is CASSPTEYEQYF. In nucleotides, the CDR3 is TGTGCCAGCAGCCCTACAGAATACGAGCAGTACTTC. Full variable domain (rest looked up from reference TRBV14 and TRBJ2-7): EAGVTQFPSHSVIEKGQTVTLRCDPISGHDNLYWYRRVMGKEIKFLLHFVKESKQDESGMPNNRFLAERTGGTYSTLKVQPAELEDSGVYFCASSPTEYEQYFGPGTRLTVT.

In the case of this clonotype: With only one base between it and a far larger clone, this is likely a read error. CDR3 in amino acids: CASRSFSEQFF. DNA for the CDR3: TGTGCCAGCAGGAGTTTTTCCGAGCAGTTCTTC. The V and J genes are TRBV28 and TRBJ2-1; D unclear. Germline-derived CDR1 and CDR2 are MDHEN and SYDVKM. The CDR3 totals 11 residues. V gave up 6 bases and J gave up 10 bases, with 10 bases separating them.

This clonotype was seen only a few times. The CDR3 DNA follows: TGTGCCAGCTCACAGATAGGGGAGGACACTGAAGCTTTCTTT. Translating it yields CASSQIGEDTEAFF. The chain carries TRBV18 and TRBJ1-1; D possibly corresponds to TRBD1 (5 bases). The germline gives CDR1 KGHSH, CDR2 LQKENI. Trimming took off 4 bases at V and 3 bases at J, with 12 bases between the two ends. There are 14 residues in the CDR3.

This clonotype was counted ten times or more. The rearrangement joins TRBV12-3 or TRBV12-4 to TRBJ1-5; D call uncertain. The CDR3 loop spans 13 amino acids. V lost 3 bases, J lost 9 bases, and 12 bases lay in between. The CDR3 loop is CASSLGSNPPQHF. As DNA, the CDR3 is TGTGCCAGCAGTTTGGGCTCGAACCCGCCCCAGCATTTT.